This T cell receptor (beta chain) comes out of a study of vaccination effects on CD4 cells after COVID-19. For the study at large: About 2 million PBMC per well received 9 to 10 IU/ml IL-2 and 9.5 to 10 ug/ml peptides in culture.

TCRdb's table, derived via immunoSEQ multiplex PCR, lists solely in-frame clones and lacks some. Among roughly 41,000 clones, approximately 70% were seen once, and the ten largest hold more than 7%. As for this clone: The antigen remains unidentified.

Between days 9 and 11 of culture, CD4+ T cells were separated out. Of the BNT162b2 and mRNA-1273 vaccines, participants received two doses of one or the other. This sequence originates from a human donor who received a COVID-19 vaccine. The sample in question was CD4+ T cells from PBMCs cultured without peptide, obtained after COVID-19 vaccination.

CDR3 sequence (DNA): TGCAGCGTTGAAGATCGGGACAGAGATGGCTACACCTTC. This gives the protein CSVEDRDRDGYTF. V and J are TRBV29-1 and TRBJ1-2, with 7 positions matching TRBD1. Trimming at V came to 0 bases and at J to 6 bases, leaving 4 bases not matched to a gene. The CDR3 loop spans 13 amino acids. Germline-derived CDR1 and CDR2 are SQVTM and ANQGSEA.